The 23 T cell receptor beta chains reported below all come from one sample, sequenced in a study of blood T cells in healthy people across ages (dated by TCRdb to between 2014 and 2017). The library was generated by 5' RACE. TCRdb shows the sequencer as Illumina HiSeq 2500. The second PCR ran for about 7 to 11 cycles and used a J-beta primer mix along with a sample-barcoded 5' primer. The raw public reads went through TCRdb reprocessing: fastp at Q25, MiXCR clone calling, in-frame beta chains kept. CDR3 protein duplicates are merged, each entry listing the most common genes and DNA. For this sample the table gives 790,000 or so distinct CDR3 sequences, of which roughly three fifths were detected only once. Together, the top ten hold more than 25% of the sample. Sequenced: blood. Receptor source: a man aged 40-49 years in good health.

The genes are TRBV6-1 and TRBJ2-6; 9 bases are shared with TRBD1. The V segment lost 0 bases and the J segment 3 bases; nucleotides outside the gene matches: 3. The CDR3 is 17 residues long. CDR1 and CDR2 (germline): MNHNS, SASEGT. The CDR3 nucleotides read TGTGCCAGCAGTGAAGCACACAGGGGGCATGGGGCCAACGTCCTGACTTTC. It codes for CASSEAHRGHGANVLTF.

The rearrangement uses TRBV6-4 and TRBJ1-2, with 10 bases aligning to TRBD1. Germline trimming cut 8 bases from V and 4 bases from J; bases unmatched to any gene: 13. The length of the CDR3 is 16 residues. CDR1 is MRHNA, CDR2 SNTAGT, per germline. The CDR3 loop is CASSPGQGFGGYGYTF. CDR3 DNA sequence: TGTGCCAGCTCCCCGGGACAGGGGTTCGGAGGCTATGGCTACACCTTC.

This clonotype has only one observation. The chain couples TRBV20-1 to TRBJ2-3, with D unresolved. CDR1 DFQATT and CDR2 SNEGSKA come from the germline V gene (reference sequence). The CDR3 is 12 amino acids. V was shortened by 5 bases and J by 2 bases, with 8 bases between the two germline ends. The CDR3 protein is CSALSPTDTQYF. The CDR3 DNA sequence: TGCAGTGCTCTCTCACCCACAGATACGCAGTATTTT.

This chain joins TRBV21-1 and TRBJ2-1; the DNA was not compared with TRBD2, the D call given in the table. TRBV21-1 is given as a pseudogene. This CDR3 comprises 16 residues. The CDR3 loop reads CASSKGLGGRGDEQFF. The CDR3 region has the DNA TGTGCCAGCAGCAAAGGGCTAGGCGGGAGGGGCGATGAGCAGTTCTTC.

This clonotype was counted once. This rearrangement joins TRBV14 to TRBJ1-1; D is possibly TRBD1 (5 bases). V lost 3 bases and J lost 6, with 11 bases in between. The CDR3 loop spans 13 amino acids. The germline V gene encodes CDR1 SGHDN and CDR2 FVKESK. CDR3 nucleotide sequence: TGTGCCAGCAGCCAGGGGGGTCGGGCTGAAGCTTTCTTT. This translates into CASSQGGRAEAFF.

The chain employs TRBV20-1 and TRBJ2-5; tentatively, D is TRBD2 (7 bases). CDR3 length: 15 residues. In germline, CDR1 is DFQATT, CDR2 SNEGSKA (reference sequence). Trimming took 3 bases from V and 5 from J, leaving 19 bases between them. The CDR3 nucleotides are TGCAGTGCTAGGTCGGGACGGGGGGCTTCCGAGACCCAGTACTTC. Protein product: CSARSGRGASETQYF.

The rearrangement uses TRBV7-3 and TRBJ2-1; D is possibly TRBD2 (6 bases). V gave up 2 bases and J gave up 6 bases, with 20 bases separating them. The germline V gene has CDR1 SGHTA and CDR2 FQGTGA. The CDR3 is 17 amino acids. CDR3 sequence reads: CASSLGGQGSTSNEQFF. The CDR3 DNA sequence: TGTGCCAGCAGCTTAGGAGGGCAGGGATCGACTTCCAATGAGCAGTTCTTC.

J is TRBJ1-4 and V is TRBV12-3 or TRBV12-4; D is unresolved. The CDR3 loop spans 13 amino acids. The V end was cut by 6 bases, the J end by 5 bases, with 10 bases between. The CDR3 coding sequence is TGTGCCAGCAGAGTTTATACCAATGAAAAACTGTTTTTT. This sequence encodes CASRVYTNEKLFF.

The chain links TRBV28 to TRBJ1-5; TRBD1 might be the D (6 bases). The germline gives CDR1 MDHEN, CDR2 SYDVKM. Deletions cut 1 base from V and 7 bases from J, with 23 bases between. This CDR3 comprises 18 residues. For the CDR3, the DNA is TGTGCCAGCAGTTTATTTGATCCTAATAGGGGGGTTGGGCAGCCCCAGCATTTT. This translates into CASSLFDPNRGVGQPQHF.

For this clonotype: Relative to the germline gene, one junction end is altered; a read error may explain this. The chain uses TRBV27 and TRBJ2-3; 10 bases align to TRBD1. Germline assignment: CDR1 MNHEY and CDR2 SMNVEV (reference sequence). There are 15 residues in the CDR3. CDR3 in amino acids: CASSSRQGAIDTRYF. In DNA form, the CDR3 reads TGTGCCAGCAGTTCAAGACAGGGGGCTATCGATACGCGGTATTTT.

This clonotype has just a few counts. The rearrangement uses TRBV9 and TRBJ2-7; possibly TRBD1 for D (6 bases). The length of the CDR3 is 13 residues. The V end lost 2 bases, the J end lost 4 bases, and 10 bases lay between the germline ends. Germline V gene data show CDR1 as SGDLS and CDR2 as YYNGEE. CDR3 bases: TGTGCCAGCAGCGTTGGACAGCAATACGAGCAGTACTTC. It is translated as CASSVGQQYEQYF.

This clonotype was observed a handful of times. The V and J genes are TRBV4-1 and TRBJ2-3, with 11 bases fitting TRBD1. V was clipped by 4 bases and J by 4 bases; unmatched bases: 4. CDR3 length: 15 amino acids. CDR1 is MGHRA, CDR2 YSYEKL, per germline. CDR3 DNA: TGCGCCAGCAGCCCCGGACAGGGGGCGGCAGATACGCAGTATTTT. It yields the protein CASSPGQGAADTQYF.

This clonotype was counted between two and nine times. The CDR3 nucleotides read TGCAGCGTTGTTAGGGGGTCGGGGAATGAGCAGTTCTTC. Translating it yields CSVVRGSGNEQFF. The rearrangement uses TRBV29-1 and TRBJ2-1; tentatively, D is TRBD1 (6 bases). The germline V and J ends were trimmed by 4 bases and 7 bases, with 14 bases remaining between them. There are 13 residues in the CDR3. The germline CDR1 and CDR2 sequences are SQVTM and ANQGSEA.

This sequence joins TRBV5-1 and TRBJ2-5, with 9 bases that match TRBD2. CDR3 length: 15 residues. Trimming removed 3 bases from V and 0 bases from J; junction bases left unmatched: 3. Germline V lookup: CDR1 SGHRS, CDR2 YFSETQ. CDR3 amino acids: CASSSLAGNQETQYF. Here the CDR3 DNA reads TGCGCCAGCAGCTCCCTAGCGGGGAACCAAGAGACCCAGTACTTC.

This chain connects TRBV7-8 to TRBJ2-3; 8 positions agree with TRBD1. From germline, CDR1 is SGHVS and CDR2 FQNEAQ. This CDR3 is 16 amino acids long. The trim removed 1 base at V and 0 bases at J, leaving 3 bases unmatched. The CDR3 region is CASSLEQGVSTDTQYF. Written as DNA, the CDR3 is TGTGCCAGCAGCTTAGAACAGGGGGTCAGCACAGATACGCAGTATTTT.

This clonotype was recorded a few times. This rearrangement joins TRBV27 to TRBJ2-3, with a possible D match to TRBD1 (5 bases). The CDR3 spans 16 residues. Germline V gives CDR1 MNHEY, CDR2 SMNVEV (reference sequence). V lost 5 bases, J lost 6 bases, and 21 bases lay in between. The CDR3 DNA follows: TGTGCCAGCAGTCATCAGGGTCTCCGTGGTTTGGATACGCAGTATTTT. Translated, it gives CASSHQGLRGLDTQYF.

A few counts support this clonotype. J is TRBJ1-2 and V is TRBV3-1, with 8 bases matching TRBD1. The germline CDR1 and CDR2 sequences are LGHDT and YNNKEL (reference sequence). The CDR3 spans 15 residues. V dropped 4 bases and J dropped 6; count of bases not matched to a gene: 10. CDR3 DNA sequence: TGTGCCAGCAGCCCCACCCACCAGGGGGCGCATGGCTACACCTTC. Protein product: CASSPTHQGAHGYTF. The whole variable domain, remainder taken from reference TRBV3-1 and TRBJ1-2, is DTAVSQTPKYLVTQMGNDKSIKCEQNLGHDTMYWYKQDSKKFLKIMFSYNNKELIINETVPNRFSPKSPDKAHLNLHINSLELGDSAVYFCASSPTHQGAHGYTFGSGTRLTVV.

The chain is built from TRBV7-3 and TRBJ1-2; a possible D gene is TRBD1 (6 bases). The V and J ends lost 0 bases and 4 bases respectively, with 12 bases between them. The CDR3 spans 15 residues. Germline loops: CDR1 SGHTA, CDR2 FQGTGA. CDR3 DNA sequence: TGTGCCAGCAGCTTAACTGAGTCAGGGGCCTATGGCTACACCTTC. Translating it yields CASSLTESGAYGYTF. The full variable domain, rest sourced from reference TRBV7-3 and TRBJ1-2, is GAGVSQTPSNKVTEKGKYVELRCDPISGHTALYWYRQSLGQGPEFLIYFQGTGAADDSGLPNDRFFAVRPEGSVSTLKIQRTERGDSAVYLCASSLTESGAYGYTFGSGTRLTVV.

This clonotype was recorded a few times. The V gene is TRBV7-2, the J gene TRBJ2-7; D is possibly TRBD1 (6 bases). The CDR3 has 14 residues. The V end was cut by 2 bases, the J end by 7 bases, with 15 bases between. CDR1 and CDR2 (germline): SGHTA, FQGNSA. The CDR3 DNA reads TGTGCCAGCAGCTTAAGTCTAACAGGGCAGGAGCAGTACTTC. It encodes CASSLSLTGQEQYF.

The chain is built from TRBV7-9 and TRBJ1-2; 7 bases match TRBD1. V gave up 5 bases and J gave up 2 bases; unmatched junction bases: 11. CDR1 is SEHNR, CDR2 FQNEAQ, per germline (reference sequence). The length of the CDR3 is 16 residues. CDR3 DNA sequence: TGTGCCAGCAGCCCGACGGAGGTACAGGGGAACTATGGCTACACCTTC. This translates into CASSPTEVQGNYGYTF.

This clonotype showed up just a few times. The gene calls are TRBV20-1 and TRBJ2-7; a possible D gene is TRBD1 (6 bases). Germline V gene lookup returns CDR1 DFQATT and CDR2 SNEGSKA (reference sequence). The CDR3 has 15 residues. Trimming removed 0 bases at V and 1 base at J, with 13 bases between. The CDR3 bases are TGCAGTGCTAGAGATTGGCAGACAGGATCCTACGAGCAGTACTTC. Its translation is CSARDWQTGSYEQYF.

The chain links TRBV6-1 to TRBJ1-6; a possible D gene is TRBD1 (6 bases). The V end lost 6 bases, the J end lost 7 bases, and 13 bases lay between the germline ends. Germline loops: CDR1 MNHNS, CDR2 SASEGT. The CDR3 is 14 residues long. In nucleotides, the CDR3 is TGTGCCAGCAGGTGGACAGATCTGAATTCACCCCTCCACTTT. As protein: CASRWTDLNSPLHF.

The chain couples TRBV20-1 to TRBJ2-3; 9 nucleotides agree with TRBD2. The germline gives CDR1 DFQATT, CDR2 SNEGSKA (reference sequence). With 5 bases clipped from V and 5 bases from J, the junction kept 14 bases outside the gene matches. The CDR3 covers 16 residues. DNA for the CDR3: TGCAGTGCTCAGGACCGGGCGGGAGGGTATAAAGATACGCAGTATTTT. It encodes CSAQDRAGGYKDTQYF.